Shown below are 16 T cell receptor beta chains from a single sample sequenced in a study of blood T cell repertoires in COVID-19. Method: immunoSEQ multiplex PCR; TCRdb's copy keeps in-frame clones and lacks some. The sample includes 200,000 to 300,000 clones, approximately 82% of them seen just once. The sequenced sample consisted of peripheral blood. The receptors originated from a woman of 80 years or more with acute or convalescent COVID-19.

The V and J genes are TRBV5-4 and TRBJ2-2; D unresolved. V lost 0 bases and J lost 0, with 6 bases in between. This CDR3 has 15 residues. In germline, CDR1 is SGHNT, CDR2 YYREEE (reference sequence). In DNA form, the CDR3 reads TGTGCCAGCAGCTTGGGACTCTCGAACACCGGGGAGCTGTTTTTT. As protein: CASSLGLSNTGELFF.

V and J are TRBV28 and TRBJ1-5; 7 bases line up with TRBD1. Germline trimming cut 4 bases from V and 9 bases from J; bases unmatched to any gene: 12. There are 15 residues in the CDR3. CDR1 and CDR2 from the germline V gene are MDHEN and SYDVKM. This CDR3 is CASSWNRGPLGPQHF. The CDR3 region has the DNA TGTGCCAGCAGTTGGAACAGGGGACCCTTAGGGCCCCAGCATTTT.

The chain couples TRBV7-9 to TRBJ1-1, with a possible D match to TRBD1 (6 bases). CDR3 length equals 17 residues. CDR1 is SEHNR, CDR2 FQNEAQ, per germline (reference sequence). V gave up 6 bases and J gave up 0 bases, with 20 bases separating them. CDR3 sequence reads: CASRQYRVGAMNTEAFF. The CDR3 nucleotides read TGTGCCAGCAGACAGTACAGGGTGGGGGCCATGAACACTGAAGCTTTCTTT.

This clone was observed a few times. The chain employs TRBV7-9 and TRBJ1-2; D unclear. The V end was cut by 5 bases, the J end by 6 bases, with 19 bases between. Per the germline V gene, CDR1 is SEHNR and CDR2 is FQNEAQ (reference sequence). CDR3 size: 15 residues. CDR3 in DNA: TGTGCCAGCAGCGCCAGAAGCGGGCCATTGAATGGCTACACCTTC. This gives the protein CASSARSGPLNGYTF.

Regarding this clone: Within the sample, other DNA sequences also encode this same CDR3. CDR3 residues: CASSQARETQYF. Here the CDR3 DNA reads TGTGCCAGCAGCCAAGCGAGAGAGACCCAGTACTTC. The V gene is TRBV3-1 (or the pseudogene TRBV3-2), the J gene TRBJ2-5; no clear D gene. Germline V gene lookup returns CDR1 LGHDT and CDR2 YNNKEL (reference sequence). The V end was cut by 1 base, the J end by 4 bases, with 4 bases between. The CDR3 runs 12 residues.

V gene TRBV5-5 combines with J gene TRBJ1-1, with TRBD1 as a possible D gene (5 bases). V was shortened by 0 bases and J by 1 base, with 13 bases between the two germline ends. Germline V gene lookup returns CDR1 SGHKS and CDR2 YYEKEE (reference sequence). The CDR3 totals 16 residues. The CDR3 reads CASSLDVGARNTEAFF. DNA of the CDR3: TGTGCCAGCAGCTTGGACGTAGGGGCGAGGAACACTGAAGCTTTCTTT.

This chain uses TRBV2 with TRBJ2-1; D possibly corresponds to TRBD1 (6 bases). V lost 10 bases to trimming and J lost 4 bases, with 14 bases between them. The germline CDR1 and CDR2 sequences are SNHLY and FYNNEI. This CDR3 is built from 13 residues. CDR3 in amino acids: CATGAGAYNEQFF. In DNA form, the CDR3 reads TGTGCCACAGGGGCAGGGGCTTACAATGAGCAGTTCTTC.

The chain carries TRBV27 and TRBJ2-7; 7 positions match TRBD2. CDR3 size: 13 residues. The germline V gene encodes CDR1 MNHEY and CDR2 SMNVEV (reference sequence). J gave up 3 bases and V 5 bases, and 4 bases lay outside the gene matches. The CDR3 reads CASSRGRGYEQYF. CDR3 bases: TGTGCCAGCAGTCGGGGGAGGGGCTACGAGCAGTACTTC.

This clone came up once. This sequence joins TRBV11-2 and TRBJ2-3, with 9 bases matching TRBD2. There are 15 residues in the CDR3. Germline loops: CDR1 SGHAT, CDR2 FQNNGV. V dropped 5 bases and J dropped 8; count of bases not matched to a gene: 11. CDR3 sequence reads: CASSRQRGAEGTQYF. Here the CDR3 DNA reads TGTGCCAGCAGCCGACAGCGGGGGGCCGAGGGTACGCAGTATTTT.

The chain uses TRBV15 and TRBJ2-1, with D maybe TRBD2 (5 bases). The CDR3 has 14 amino acids. Deletions cut 4 bases from V and 4 bases from J, with 11 bases between. Germline V gene data show CDR1 as LNHNV and CDR2 as YYDKDF (reference sequence). The CDR3 DNA follows: TGTGCCACCAGCACGACTACAGCTTACAATGAGCAGTTCTTC. Its translation is CATSTTTAYNEQFF.

J is TRBJ1-4 and V is TRBV5-6, with 9 bases that match TRBD1. The CDR3 covers 14 residues. The junction had 3 bases not matched to a gene; V was cut back by 3 bases and J by 6 bases. Germline loops: CDR1 SGHDT, CDR2 YYEEEE. Here the CDR3 DNA reads TGTGCCAGCAGCTGGGACAGGGAGGATGAAAAACTGTTTTTT. Translating gives CASSWDREDEKLFF.

This chain connects TRBV10-3 to TRBJ2-7; tentatively, D is TRBD1 (6 bases). This CDR3 is 13 amino acids long. Trimming removed 6 bases from V and 0 bases from J, with 9 bases in between. The germline CDR1 and CDR2 sequences are ENHRY and SYGVKD. The CDR3 protein is CAIREQGSYEQYF. As DNA, the CDR3 is TGTGCCATCAGAGAACAGGGCTCCTACGAGCAGTACTTC.

The gene calls are TRBV9 and TRBJ2-2; tentatively, D is TRBD1 (7 bases). Germline V gene sequence: CDR1 SGDLS, CDR2 YYNGEE. V gave up 6 bases and J gave up 2 bases, with 14 bases separating them. This CDR3 spans 15 amino acids. The CDR3: CASNRRDSNTGELFF. The CDR3 DNA follows: TGTGCCAGCAATCGGCGGGACAGCAACACCGGGGAGCTGTTTTTT.

Written as DNA, the CDR3 is TGCGCCAGCAGCCAAGTCGGGGGGGGCAGCACAGATACGCAGTATTTT. Translating it yields CASSQVGGGSTDTQYF. The rearrangement joins TRBV4-3 to TRBJ2-3; TRBD2 aligns across 8 bases. The germline gives CDR1 LGHNA, CDR2 YSLEER. The CDR3 is 16 amino acids. The V segment lost 1 base and the J segment 0 bases; nucleotides outside the gene matches: 3.

V is TRBV6-2 or TRBV6-3 and J is TRBJ1-5, with D maybe TRBD1 (5 bases). V was clipped by 0 bases and J by 4 bases, with 10 bases between them. CDR1 MNHEY and CDR2 SVGEGT come from the germline V gene. This CDR3 has 15 amino acids. CDR3 coding DNA: TGTGCCAGCAGTTACTCGGGGGACTATAATCAGCCCCAGCATTTT. Residues: CASSYSGDYNQPQHF.

This chain uses TRBV4-1 with TRBJ2-5, with 7 bases lining up with TRBD1. The CDR3 consists of 14 residues. CDR1 and CDR2 (germline): MGHRA, YSYEKL. J lost 2 bases, V lost 2 bases, and 2 bases had no gene match. The CDR3 spells CASSQRQGQETQYF. In DNA form, the CDR3 reads TGCGCCAGCAGCCAACGACAGGGTCAAGAGACCCAGTACTTC.